These 21 T cell receptor beta chains came from one sample sequenced in a study of cytomegalovirus exposure and HLA in healthy donors. Primers included in the PCR were 60 Vbeta and 13 Jbeta primers. Using immunoSEQ multiplex PCR, the repertoire was profiled, and TCRdb retains in-frame clones only, with some absent. Of about 150,000 clones listed, 75% to 80% are singletons. Sequencing was carried out using PBMCs. The source of these receptors is a male donor in good health and CMV-seronegative.

This clone was recorded a few times. The genes are TRBV15 and TRBJ1-2; D is possibly TRBD1 (6 bases). Germline V gives CDR1 LNHNV, CDR2 YYDKDF (reference sequence). The germline V and J ends were trimmed by 0 bases and 2 bases, with 7 bases remaining between them. The CDR3 has 14 residues. The CDR3 is CATSREDSNYGYTF. CDR3 in DNA: TGTGCCACCAGCAGAGAGGACAGCAACTATGGCTACACCTTC.

The CDR3 nucleotides are TGTGCCTGGAGTGTAGATCGCGGGTTGAGGTGGTATTTT. This translates into CAWSVDRGLRWYF. The chain uses TRBV30 and TRBJ2-3, with D possibly matching TRBD2 (5 bases). Trimming left V 0 bases short and J 14 bases short, with 18 bases between. The germline V gene has CDR1 GTSNPN and CDR2 SVGIG (reference sequence). The CDR3 totals 13 residues.

This clone has a handful of counts. The rearrangement links TRBV18 to TRBJ2-3; TRBD2 matches at 12 bases. CDR3 size: 16 residues. Trimming cost V 4 bases and J 5 bases; bases outside gene matches: 7. Germline V gene lookup returns CDR1 KGHSH and CDR2 LQKENI. In nucleotides, the CDR3 is TGTGCCAGCTCACTGCGGACTAGCGGGGATCGAGATACGCAGTATTTT. Protein product: CASSLRTSGDRDTQYF. The complete variable domain, with remaining parts taken from reference TRBV18 and TRBJ2-3, reads NAGVMQNPRHLVRRRGQEARLRCSPMKGHSHVYWYRQLPEEGLKFMVYLQKENIIDESGMPKERFSAEFPKEGPSILRIQQVVRGDSAAYFCASSLRTSGDRDTQYFGPGTRLTVL.

The V call is TRBV7-9, the J call TRBJ1-1; tentatively, D is TRBD1 (6 bases). Germline values: CDR1 SEHNR, CDR2 FQNEAQ (reference sequence). The CDR3 is made up of 12 amino acids. V gave up 4 bases and J gave up 11 bases, with 14 bases separating them. The CDR3 DNA reads TGTGCCAGCAGCTCTGGGGGCTTTGAGGCTTTCTTT. This codes for CASSSGGFEAFF.

The chain links TRBV7-2 to TRBJ2-1; D is possibly TRBD2 (6 bases). Germline loops: CDR1 SGHTA, CDR2 FQGNSA. The CDR3 covers 14 residues. V shed 4 bases and J shed 8 bases, with 15 bases lying between them. The CDR3, as DNA: TGTGCCAGCAGCTCGGGAGTATATAGGCATGAGCAGTTCTTC. Translating gives CASSSGVYRHEQFF. The full variable domain, with the rest looked up from reference TRBV7-2 and TRBJ2-1, is GAGVSQSPSNKVTEKGKDVELRCDPISGHTALYWYRQSLGQGLEFLIYFQGNSAPDKSGLPSDRFSAERTGGSVSTLTIQRTQQEDSAVYLCASSSGVYRHEQFFGPGTRLTVL.

This chain joins TRBV27 and TRBJ2-1, with D tentatively TRBD2 (6 bases). Germline V gives CDR1 MNHEY, CDR2 SMNVEV (reference sequence). This CDR3 is 18 amino acids long. With 0 bases removed from V and 1 base from J, the gap between germline ends came to 16 bases. The CDR3 DNA is TGTGCCAGCAGTTTATCGGGGGAGGTTTATAGTTCCTACAATGAGCAGTTCTTC. This gives the protein CASSLSGEVYSSYNEQFF.

The chain employs TRBV15 and TRBJ2-7, with TRBD1 identical over 9 bases. Germline V lookup: CDR1 LNHNV, CDR2 YYDKDF (reference sequence). Trimming at V came to 5 bases and at J to 4 bases, leaving 6 bases not matched to a gene. The CDR3 is made up of 14 amino acids. Here the CDR3 reads CATSLPGQGYEQYF. CDR3 sequence (DNA): TGTGCCACCAGCTTACCGGGACAGGGATACGAGCAGTACTTC.

The chain recombines TRBV19 with TRBJ1-1; weak D call: TRBD1 (6 bases). Trimming took 0 bases from V and 1 from J, leaving 15 bases between them. This CDR3 spans 17 amino acids. CDR1 and CDR2 (germline): LNHDA, SQIVND (reference sequence). The CDR3 loop is CASSIDSNREGNTEAFF. CDR3 coding DNA: TGTGCCAGTAGTATAGATTCCAACAGGGAGGGGAACACTGAAGCTTTCTTT.

This chain links TRBV4-3 with TRBJ1-2; tentatively, D is TRBD1 (5 bases). The V gene's germline CDR1 is LGHNA and CDR2 YSLEER. The CDR3 loop spans 15 amino acids. Trimming took off 0 bases at V and 6 bases at J, with 14 bases between the two ends. The CDR3 reads CASSQDPNGGNGYTF. CDR3 DNA: TGCGCCAGCAGCCAAGATCCCAATGGGGGGAATGGCTACACCTTC.

In this sample, this clone turned up once. The chain carries TRBV18 and TRBJ1-4, with D possibly TRBD1 on 5 matching bases. The CDR3 runs to 15 residues. The germline V gene encodes CDR1 KGHSH and CDR2 LQKENI. The V end lost 3 bases, the J end lost 7 bases, and 15 bases lay between the germline ends. The CDR3 nucleotides are TGTGCCAGCTCACCGATTCAAGGGGCGCGTGAAAAACTGTTTTTT. Translating it yields CASSPIQGAREKLFF. Drawing the rest from reference TRBV18 and TRBJ1-4, the complete variable domain is NAGVMQNPRHLVRRRGQEARLRCSPMKGHSHVYWYRQLPEEGLKFMVYLQKENIIDESGMPKERFSAEFPKEGPSILRIQQVVRGDSAAYFCASSPIQGAREKLFFGSGTQLSVL.

The chain joins TRBV11-3 to TRBJ2-5; 7 positions match TRBD1. In germline, CDR1 is SGHNT, CDR2 YENEEA. This CDR3 has 13 amino acids. After removal of 5 bases from V and 6 bases from J, the junction contained 6 bases not matched to a gene. The CDR3, as DNA: TGTGCCAGCAGCCACCGGGACAGAAAGACCCAGTACTTC. Its translation is CASSHRDRKTQYF.

This clone is a singleton in its sample. The V gene is TRBV7-9, the J gene TRBJ1-2, with D perhaps matching TRBD1 (5 bases). CDR3 length equals 14 residues. The V and J ends lost 5 bases and 5 bases respectively, with 15 bases between them. CDR1 and CDR2 from the germline V gene are SEHNR and FQNEAQ (reference sequence). The DNA of the CDR3 is TGTGCCAGCAGCGCAAGGACGGCAGGGTATGGCTACACCTTC. Translating gives CASSARTAGYGYTF. The full variable domain, with the rest looked up from reference TRBV7-9 and TRBJ1-2, is DTGVSQNPRHKITKRGQNVTFRCDPISEHNRLYWYRQTLGQGPEFLTYFQNEAQLEKSRLLSDRFSAERPKGSFSTLEIQRTEQGDSAMYLCASSARTAGYGYTFGSGTRLTVV.

The chain uses TRBV18 and TRBJ2-7, with D possibly being TRBD2 (5 bases). Germline V CDR1 and CDR2: KGHSH, LQKENI. The CDR3 is 14 amino acids. With 6 bases removed from V and 3 bases from J, the gap between germline ends came to 15 bases. Here the CDR3 reads CASSPGGGNYEQYF. CDR3 DNA: TGTGCCAGCTCGCCCGGCGGAGGCAACTACGAGCAGTACTTC.

The chain has TRBV9 and TRBJ1-2, with TRBD1 matching 8 bases. The CDR3 contains 14 residues. V was pared by 0 bases and J by 3 bases, with 1 base of the junction left unmatched. The germline gives CDR1 SGDLS, CDR2 YYNGEE. The CDR3 nucleotides are TGTGCCAGCAGCGTAGGGACAGGGCACTATGGCTACACCTTC. Translated: CASSVGTGHYGYTF.

As to this clone: An end of the junction does not agree with germline; a read error may underlie this. This chain connects TRBV6-1 to TRBJ2-1, with 9 positions matching TRBD1. Germline CDR1 reads MNHNS; CDR2 reads SASEGT. The CDR3 totals 12 residues. The CDR3 spells CASSPAGQGIIF. DNA for the CDR3: TGTGCCAGCAGTCCTGCTGGACAGGGGATTATCTTC.

The genes are TRBV27 and TRBJ1-1; the match to TRBD1 covers 7 bases. Germline CDR1 reads MNHEY; CDR2 reads SMNVEV (reference sequence). J was trimmed by 4 bases and V by 7 bases; bases with no gene match: 9. The CDR3 has 14 residues. CDR3 in DNA: TGTGCCAGCACCCCCAGAGACAGGGCCACTGAAGCTTTCTTT. Translation gives CASTPRDRATEAFF.

This clone was picked up a small number of times. J is TRBJ2-7 and V is TRBV6-1, with D possibly being TRBD2 (6 bases). With 4 bases removed from V and 0 bases from J, the gap between germline ends came to 10 bases. Germline assignment: CDR1 MNHNS and CDR2 SASEGT. There are 14 residues in the CDR3. In DNA, the CDR3 is TGTGCCAGCAGTGGGCGGGGTAGCTCCTACGAGCAGTACTTC. It yields the protein CASSGRGSSYEQYF.

The chain combines TRBV6-5 with TRBJ2-1, with 15 bases fitting TRBD2. The CDR3 runs 15 residues. Unmatched junction bases numbered 3, after V lost 5 bases and J lost 7 bases. Looked up from germline, CDR1 is MNHEY and CDR2 is SVGAGI. The CDR3 DNA is TGTGCCAGCAGTACCGGGACTAGCGGGAGGAATGAGCAGTTCTTC. Translated: CASSTGTSGRNEQFF.

The chain couples TRBV5-1 to TRBJ2-7; no reliable D call. Trimming took off 0 bases at V and 2 bases at J, with 3 bases between the two ends. Germline CDR1 and CDR2: SGHRS and YFSETQ. The CDR3 length is 12 residues. CDR3 protein: CASSLDTYEQYF. The CDR3 DNA is TGCGCCAGCAGCTTGGACACCTACGAGCAGTACTTC.

This chain uses TRBV28 with TRBJ2-7, with a tentative D call TRBD1 (6 bases). The CDR3 consists of 13 residues. Trimming removed 11 bases from V and 2 bases from J, with 16 bases in between. Per germline, CDR1 MDHEN and CDR2 SYDVKM. CDR3 in DNA: TGTGCCGCGTGGCAACGGGACACCTACGAGCAGTACTTC. This encodes CAAWQRDTYEQYF. Looking up the rest from reference TRBV28 and TRBJ2-7 gives the full variable domain: DVKVTQSSRYLVKRTGEKVFLECVQDMDHENMFWYRQDPGLGLRLIYFSYDVKMKEKGDIPEGYSVSREKKERFSLILESASTNQTSMYLCAAWQRDTYEQYFGPGTRLTVT.

The rearrangement uses TRBV4-1 and TRBJ1-5, with 8 bases aligning to TRBD1. The CDR3 covers 16 residues. Germline CDR1 is MGHRA and CDR2 is YSYEKL. V dropped 1 base and J dropped 4; count of bases not matched to a gene: 6. Written as DNA, the CDR3 is TGCGCCAGCAGCCAAGGCAGGACAGGGAGTAATCAGCCCCAGCATTTT. Translating gives CASSQGRTGSNQPQHF.